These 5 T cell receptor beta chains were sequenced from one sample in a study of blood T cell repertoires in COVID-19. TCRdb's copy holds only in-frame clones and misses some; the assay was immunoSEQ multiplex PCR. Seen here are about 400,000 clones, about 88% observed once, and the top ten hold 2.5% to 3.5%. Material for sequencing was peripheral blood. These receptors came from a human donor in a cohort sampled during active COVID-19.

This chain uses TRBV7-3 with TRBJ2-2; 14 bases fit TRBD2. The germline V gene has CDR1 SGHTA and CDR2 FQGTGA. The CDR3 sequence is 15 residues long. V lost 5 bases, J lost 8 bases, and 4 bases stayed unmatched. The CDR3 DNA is TGTGCCAGCAGCCCCTGGACTAGCGGGAGGGGGGAGCTGTTTTTT. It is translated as CASSPWTSGRGELFF.

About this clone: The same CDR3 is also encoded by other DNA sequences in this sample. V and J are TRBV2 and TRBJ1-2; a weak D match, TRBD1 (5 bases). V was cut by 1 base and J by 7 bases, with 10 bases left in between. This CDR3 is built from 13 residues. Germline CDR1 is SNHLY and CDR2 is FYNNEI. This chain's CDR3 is CASSEGRAGGYTF. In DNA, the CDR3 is TGTGCCAGCAGTGAAGGCAGGGCTGGTGGCTACACCTTC.

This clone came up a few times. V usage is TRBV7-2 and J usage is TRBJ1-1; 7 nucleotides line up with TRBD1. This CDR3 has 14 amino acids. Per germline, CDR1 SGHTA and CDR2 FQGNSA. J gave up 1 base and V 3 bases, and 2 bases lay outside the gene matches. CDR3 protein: CASSFWTGNTEAFF. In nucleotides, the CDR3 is TGTGCCAGCAGCTTCTGGACAGGGAACACTGAAGCTTTCTTT.

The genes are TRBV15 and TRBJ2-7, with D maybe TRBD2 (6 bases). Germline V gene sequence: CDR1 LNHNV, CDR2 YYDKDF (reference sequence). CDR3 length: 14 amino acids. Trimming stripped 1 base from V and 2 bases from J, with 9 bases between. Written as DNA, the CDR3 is TGTGCCACCAGCAGAGCGCGCGGGGCCTACGAGCAGTACTTC. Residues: CATSRARGAYEQYF.

CDR3 in amino acids: CASSVGGFGQETQYF. The CDR3 DNA reads as TGTGCCAGCAGCGTCGGAGGGTTCGGGCAAGAGACCCAGTACTTC. The J gene is TRBJ2-5, the V gene TRBV9; a possible D gene is TRBD2 (6 bases). Germline V CDR1 and CDR2: SGDLS, YYNGEE. This CDR3 has 15 amino acids. The V and J ends lost 2 bases and 2 bases respectively, with 13 bases between them.